This T cell receptor beta chain is drawn from a study of Ad26.COV2.S vaccination and SARS-CoV-2 variants. The germline CDR1 and CDR2 sequences are LNHDA and SQIVND (reference sequence). This CDR3 is 14 amino acids long. Trimming left V 4 bases short and J 2 bases short, with 10 bases between. Study-wide results and caveats: While placebo recipients had lower spike-specific TCR breadth, vaccine recipients had more. Assessments of TCR breadth and depth may have underestimated the total T cell responses. A substantial breadth of spike-specific CD8+ and CD4+ T cell responses after vaccination has been reported.

About this clone itself: Its cognate antigen is unknown.

Produced via immunoSEQ multiplex PCR; TCRdb's table is partial and in-frame only. The sample holds 300,000 to 400,000 clones, 75% to 90% seen once. Noted treatment: about 20 received Ad26.COV2.S at low or high dose, single or two shots; five or six received placebo; per-sample allocation not given. After the first vaccine or placebo injection, samples were drawn on day 63. An Ad26 vector expressing Wuhan-strain SARS-CoV-2 spike constituted the vaccine. The sample consisted of peripheral blood, taken in a trial of Ad26.COV2.S vaccine versus placebo. This TCR was recovered from a person aged 18-65 years who received the Ad26.COV2.S COVID-19 vaccine or a placebo. The J gene is TRBJ2-3, the V gene TRBV19; D gene unclear. The CDR3 loop is CASSKWRITDTQYF. CDR3 coding DNA: TGTGCCAGTAGTAAGTGGCGGATCACAGATACGCAGTATTTT. Full variable domain (missing parts from reference TRBV19 and TRBJ2-3): DGGITQSPKYLFRKEGQNVTLSCEQNLNHDAMYWYRQDPGQGLRLIYYSQIVNDFQKGDIAEGYSVSREKKESFPLTVTSAQKNPTAFYLCASSKWRITDTQYFGPGTRLTVL.